The following is a T cell receptor beta chain sequence with its context. The antigen remains undetermined. This specimen comes from a study of cytomegalovirus exposure and HLA in healthy donors. Notes on the study in general: The authors excluded some V segments, including TRBV6-2 and TRBV6-3, as indistinguishable. Association with HLA alleles at 0.05 false discovery rate was found for some 18,000 TCR beta sequences in a later analysis.

The PCR was carried out with 60 Vbeta primers and 13 Jbeta primers. TCRdb's table, derived via immunoSEQ multiplex PCR, lists solely in-frame clones and lacks some. This table holds about 140,000 clones, approximately 68% found once. V lost 4 bases, J lost 8 bases, and 6 bases lay in between. Germline loops: CDR1 SGHAT, CDR2 FQNNGV. The CDR3 runs 11 residues. This cohort consisted of healthy bone marrow donors. The TCR originated in a man aged 40-50 years in good health and CMV-seronegative. The chain has TRBV11-2 and TRBJ2-4, with unresolved D. Sequencing was carried out using PBMCs. This chain's CDR3 is CASSYRDIQYF. The CDR3, as DNA: TGTGCCAGCAGCTACCGGGACATTCAGTACTTC.